These 21 T cell receptor beta chains were all obtained from the same sample, sequenced in a study of blood T cell repertoires in COVID-19 (dated by TCRdb to 2020 to 2021). Library preparation used the immunoSEQ multiplex PCR assay. TCRdb holds this immuneACCESS table with in-frame rearrangements only. Some clones are missing; in checked studies, unresolved V genes explain under half, and the rest has no known cause. The sample profile shows tens of thousands of clones; around 84% of them were found once. Approximately 10% of the sample is taken by the ten largest. What was sequenced was peripheral blood. These receptors all stem from a man between 65 and 79 years old with active or convalescent COVID-19.

CDR3 nucleotide sequence: TGCGCCAGCAGCCAAGAGAGGACAGCCTACGAGCAGTACTTC. It is translated as CASSQERTAYEQYF. This rearrangement joins TRBV4-3 to TRBJ2-7; D is perhaps TRBD1 (6 bases). The germline CDR1 and CDR2 sequences are LGHNA and YSLEER. This CDR3 is 14 amino acids long. Between the trimmed V and J ends, which lost 0 bases and 2 bases, there was a span of 8 bases.

The V gene is TRBV28, the J gene TRBJ1-6; D perhaps matches TRBD1 (5 bases). Germline V gene data show CDR1 as MDHEN and CDR2 as SYDVKM. V lost 2 bases to trimming and J lost 10 bases, with 15 bases between them. The CDR3 sequence is 15 residues long. The CDR3 reads CASSLQAGLGSPLHF. CDR3 nucleotide sequence: TGTGCCAGCAGTTTACAGGCAGGGCTAGGGTCACCCCTCCACTTT.

This clone was detected a few times. This chain joins TRBV5-1 and TRBJ2-7; TRBD2 aligns across 8 bases. The germline CDR1 and CDR2 sequences are SGHRS and YFSETQ. The trim removed 1 base at V and 2 bases at J, leaving 2 bases unmatched. This CDR3 region has 14 residues. CDR3 sequence reads: CASSLTSGAYEQYF. CDR3 DNA: TGCGCCAGCAGCTTGACTAGCGGTGCCTACGAGCAGTACTTC.

CDR3 sequence: CASSNYSNQPQHF. The CDR3 DNA reads as TGTGCCAGCAGCAACTATAGCAATCAGCCCCAGCATTTT. The gene calls are TRBV21-1 and TRBJ1-5. TRBV21-1 is an annotated pseudogene. This CDR3 region has 13 residues.

Comment on this clone: The junction differs from germline at one of its ends, possibly a read error. This chain links TRBV3-1 (or the pseudogene TRBV3-2) with TRBJ2-7; D gene unclear. CDR3 length: 15 amino acids. CDR1 and CDR2 (germline): LGHDT, YNNKEL (reference sequence). In DNA, the CDR3 is TGTGCCAGCAGCCTGTCAACGTACCCCACCTACGAGCAATACTTC. It yields the protein CASSLSTYPTYEQYF.

The J gene is TRBJ2-7, the V gene TRBV7-2; maybe TRBD2 (5 bases). The CDR3 extends over 15 amino acids. With 5 bases removed from V and 0 bases from J, the gap between germline ends came to 14 bases. Germline V gives CDR1 SGHTA, CDR2 FQGNSA. The CDR3 DNA reads as TGTGCCAGCAGCCCGAGGAGGCCCAGCTCCTACGAGCAGTACTTC. Its protein product is CASSPRRPSSYEQYF.

The J gene is TRBJ2-2, the V gene TRBV7-2; D is unclear. V was pared by 4 bases and J by 3 bases, with 12 bases between. Germline assignment: CDR1 SGHTA and CDR2 FQGNSA. The CDR3 length is 15 residues. As DNA, the CDR3 is TGTGCCAGCAGCTGGAGCCTATGGGACACCGGGGAGCTGTTTTTT. It translates to CASSWSLWDTGELFF.

The chain recombines TRBV27 with TRBJ2-7; TRBD1 is a possible D gene (6 bases). This CDR3 comprises 13 residues. V was trimmed by 2 bases and J by 5 bases, leaving 10 bases between them. Germline V gene data show CDR1 as MNHEY and CDR2 as SMNVEV (reference sequence). The CDR3 nucleotides are TGTGCCAGCAGTTTAAGGCAGGGGAACGAGCAGTACTTC. Encoded protein: CASSLRQGNEQYF.

This clone has more than one count but fewer than ten. This rearrangement joins TRBV19 to TRBJ2-7, with 7 bases lining up with TRBD1. J gave up 5 bases and V 4 bases, and 14 bases lay outside the gene matches. Germline lookup yields CDR1 LNHDA and CDR2 SQIVND (reference sequence). The CDR3 extends over 16 amino acids. In DNA, the CDR3 is TGTGCCAGTAGTAGTGGATGGACGGACAGGAGTGACGAGCAGTACTTC. It codes for CASSSGWTDRSDEQYF.

This clone was detected only once. The chain combines TRBV21-1 with TRBJ2-7; the table's D call, TRBD2, has no DNA check behind it. TRBV21-1 is reported as a pseudogene. The CDR3 has 15 residues. CDR3 DNA: TGTGCCAGCAGCAAAGCGGAGCGGGCGACCTACGAGCAGTACTTC. Translating it yields CASSKAERATYEQYF.

A note on this clone: The sample has other DNA sequences that encode this CDR3 too. The rearrangement uses TRBV18 and TRBJ1-1; D not resolved. V shed 3 bases and J shed 2 bases, with 10 bases lying between them. The germline V gene encodes CDR1 KGHSH and CDR2 LQKENI. The length of the CDR3 is 14 residues. CDR3 sequence reads: CASSPRVGNTEAFF. CDR3 nucleotide sequence: TGTGCCAGCTCACCGAGGGTCGGTAACACTGAAGCTTTCTTT.

This rearrangement joins TRBV7-9 to TRBJ1-3; no reliable D call. The CDR3 runs to 15 residues. CDR1 SEHNR and CDR2 FQNEAQ come from the germline V gene (reference sequence). Trimming removed 5 bases at V and 2 bases at J, with 13 bases between. Here the CDR3 reads CASSPRGGPGNTIYF. In DNA form, the CDR3 reads TGTGCCAGCAGCCCTCGGGGAGGCCCTGGAAACACCATATATTTT. The entire variable domain, with the rest obtained from reference TRBV7-9 and TRBJ1-3, is as follows: DTGVSQNPRHKITKRGQNVTFRCDPISEHNRLYWYRQTLGQGPEFLTYFQNEAQLEKSRLLSDRFSAERPKGSFSTLEIQRTEQGDSAMYLCASSPRGGPGNTIYFGEGSWLTVV.

Notes on this clone: The junction shows a germline mismatch at one end, possibly a read error. The chain uses TRBV3-1 (or the pseudogene TRBV3-2) and TRBJ2-2; 9 nucleotides line up with TRBD2. Per the germline V gene, CDR1 is LGHDT and CDR2 is YNNKEL (reference sequence). The CDR3 is 17 amino acids. The CDR3 DNA reads TGTGCCAGCAACCAATCCAGGACTAGCGCGAACACCGGGGAGCTGTTTTTT. Translated: CASNQSRTSANTGELFF.

The chain has TRBV29-1 and TRBJ2-7, with D uncertain. Trimming shortened V by 4 bases and J by 4 bases, and 5 bases separated the two germline ends. CDR3 length: 10 residues. Germline V gene sequence: CDR1 SQVTM, CDR2 ANQGSEA. CDR3 residues: CSVATYEQYF. The CDR3 DNA reads as TGCAGCGTTGCGACTTACGAGCAGTACTTC.

The chain couples TRBV28 to TRBJ2-7; 9 bases match TRBD1. J gave up 3 bases and V 6 bases, and 9 bases lay outside the gene matches. The CDR3 covers 15 residues. Germline V gene sequence: CDR1 MDHEN, CDR2 SYDVKM. This CDR3 is CASSPPGQGHYEQYF. CDR3 in DNA: TGTGCCAGCAGCCCTCCGGGACAGGGACACTACGAGCAGTACTTC.

The chain couples TRBV24-1 to TRBJ2-4; 9 positions agree with TRBD1. This CDR3 has 14 residues. The ends lost 5 bases at V and 3 bases at J; junction bases unmatched: 1. Germline values: CDR1 KGHDR, CDR2 SFDVKD. This CDR3 is CATSAGQGKNIQYF. CDR3 nucleotides: TGTGCCACCAGTGCGGGACAGGGCAAAAACATTCAGTACTTC.

The chain carries TRBV30 and TRBJ1-2; 7 bases agree with TRBD1. The CDR3 is 15 residues long. Germline values: CDR1 GTSNPN, CDR2 SVGIG (reference sequence). V dropped 8 bases and J dropped 6; count of bases not matched to a gene: 18. The CDR3 DNA reads TGTGCCACCCCGACAGGGAGGCCTTCTCGTGATGGCTACACCTTC. Translating it yields CATPTGRPSRDGYTF.

The J gene is TRBJ2-1, the V gene TRBV3-1 (or the pseudogene TRBV3-2); D not certain. Germline V gene sequence: CDR1 LGHDT, CDR2 YNNKEL (reference sequence). The CDR3 runs 12 residues. V was pared by 5 bases and J by 7 bases, with 9 bases between. The DNA of the CDR3 is TGTGCCAGCAGCACGACACCTAATGAGCAGTTCTTC. Translation: CASSTTPNEQFF.

This chain uses TRBV6-5 with TRBJ1-1; TRBD1 might be the D (5 bases). Trimming removed 2 bases at V and 10 bases at J, with 20 bases between. This CDR3 has 15 residues. Germline values: CDR1 MNHEY, CDR2 SVGAGI. CDR3 protein: CASSYTGGGRLSAFF. The CDR3 nucleotides are TGTGCCAGCAGTTACACTGGCGGGGGTCGGTTATCAGCTTTCTTT.

The chain has TRBV5-1 and TRBJ2-7; the D gene is possibly TRBD1 (7 bases). V dropped 4 bases and J dropped 0 bases, with 17 bases sitting between them. There are 16 residues in the CDR3. Germline V CDR1 and CDR2: SGHRS, YFSETQ. CDR3 in DNA: TGCGCCAGCAGCCTATTTGCAGGGGGGAGCTCCTACGAGCAGTACTTC. It specifies CASSLFAGGSSYEQYF.

The chain combines TRBV30 with TRBJ2-7, with 11 bases aligning to TRBD2. V dropped 4 bases and J dropped 4; count of bases not matched to a gene: 3. The CDR3 is 13 residues long. The germline gives CDR1 GTSNPN, CDR2 SVGIG (reference sequence). The DNA for the CDR3 is TGTGCCTGGAATGTAGCGGGAGGGTACGAGCAGTACTTC. Encoded protein: CAWNVAGGYEQYF.